This paragraph reports one T cell receptor beta chain. Its specificity is not known. These data originate in a study of CD8 T cell repertoires and HIV-1 epitope variants. On the study more broadly: Epitopes were three Gag families plus Nef HW9 and YT9.

Trimming pared 1 base from V and 1 base from J, leaving 4 bases between. The CDR3 loop spans 13 amino acids. Germline V gene sequence: CDR1 SEHNR, CDR2 FQNEAQ (reference sequence). Some clones are missing from TCRdb's copy, which holds only in-frame ones; the method was immunoSEQ multiplex PCR. The table lists about 7,300 clones, around two thirds of them singletons, with approximately 40% in the top ten. The chain has TRBV7-9 and TRBJ1-1; D not certain. The clonotype was recovered from a male donor with HIV. Specimen: cultured CD8+ T cells derived from PBMCs. CDR3 amino acids: CASSLGENTEAFF. The CDR3 nucleotides read TGTGCCAGCAGCTTAGGGGAGAACACTGAAGCTTTCTTT. The complete variable domain, with remaining parts taken from reference TRBV7-9 and TRBJ1-1, reads DTGVSQNPRHKITKRGQNVTFRCDPISEHNRLYWYRQTLGQGPEFLTYFQNEAQLEKSRLLSDRFSAERPKGSFSTLEIQRTEQGDSAMYLCASSLGENTEAFFGQGTRLTVV.